This T cell receptor (beta chain) originates from a study of glioma-infiltrating T cells after dendritic cell vaccination. Study summary: Patients had newly diagnosed or recurrent glioblastoma and received dendritic cell vaccines. Dendritic cell vaccine was injected intradermally three times, biweekly.

Amplification used 60 V beta primers and 13 J beta primers. Sequencing used immunoSEQ multiplex PCR; TCRdb keeps in-frame clones, though not all of them. This table has 75,000 to 85,000 clones, about nine tenths appearing once. Looked up from germline, CDR1 is SGHTA and CDR2 is FQGNSA. CDR3 size: 14 residues. Time point noted: after dendritic cell vaccination, including at tumor progression/relapse. Before vaccination, two weeks after the third vaccination, and at progression, PBMC were collected. This receptor was taken from a human donor with glioblastoma. The V gene is TRBV7-2, the J gene TRBJ2-5; a weak D match, TRBD2 (7 bases). Near its end, the DNA agrees better with TRBJ2-7, so the J call may be wrong. Sequencing used blood, obtained after dendritic cell vaccination. CDR3 nucleotide sequence: TGTGCCAGCAGCTTAAGGGGGGGCCCCTACGAGCAGTACTTC. Translated: CASSLRGGPYEQYF.